This TCR beta chain was profiled in a study of shared clonotypes between healthy human individuals. The authors distributed each subset's genomic DNA evenly over several immunoSEQ plates. Method: immunoSEQ multiplex PCR; TCRdb's copy keeps in-frame clones and lacks some. The sample has a few million clones, more than 80% seen once. Deletions cut 3 bases from V and 3 bases from J, with 14 bases between. CDR1 and CDR2 (germline): SGHKS, YYEKEE (reference sequence). CDR3 length: 15 residues. The study, taken as a whole, reports: Larger richness was generally estimated for naive than memory subsets.

To note about this clone: No antigen is known for it.

This sequence originates from a man aged 18 to 35 in good health. V usage is TRBV5-5 and J usage is TRBJ2-3; D remains unclear. Sequenced input: naive CD4+ T cells sorted from blood. Subset of the sample: CD45RA+ positively selected. The CDR3 loop is CASSSARGWTDTQYF. The CDR3 bases are TGTGCCAGCAGCTCGGCCCGAGGTTGGACAGATACGCAGTATTTT.